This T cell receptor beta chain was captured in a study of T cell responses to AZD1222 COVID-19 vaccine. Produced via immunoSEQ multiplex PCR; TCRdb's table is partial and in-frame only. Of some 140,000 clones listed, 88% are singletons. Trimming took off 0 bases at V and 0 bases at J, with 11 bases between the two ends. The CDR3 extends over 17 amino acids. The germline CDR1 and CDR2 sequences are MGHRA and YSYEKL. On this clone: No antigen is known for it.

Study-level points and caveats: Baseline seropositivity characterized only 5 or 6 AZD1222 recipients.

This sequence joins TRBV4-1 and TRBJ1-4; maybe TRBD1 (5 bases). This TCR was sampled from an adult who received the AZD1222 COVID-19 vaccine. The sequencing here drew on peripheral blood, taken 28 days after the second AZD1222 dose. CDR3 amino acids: CASSQDGGRATNEKLFF. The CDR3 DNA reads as TGCGCCAGCAGCCAAGATGGGGGGAGGGCAACTAATGAAAAACTGTTTTTT.